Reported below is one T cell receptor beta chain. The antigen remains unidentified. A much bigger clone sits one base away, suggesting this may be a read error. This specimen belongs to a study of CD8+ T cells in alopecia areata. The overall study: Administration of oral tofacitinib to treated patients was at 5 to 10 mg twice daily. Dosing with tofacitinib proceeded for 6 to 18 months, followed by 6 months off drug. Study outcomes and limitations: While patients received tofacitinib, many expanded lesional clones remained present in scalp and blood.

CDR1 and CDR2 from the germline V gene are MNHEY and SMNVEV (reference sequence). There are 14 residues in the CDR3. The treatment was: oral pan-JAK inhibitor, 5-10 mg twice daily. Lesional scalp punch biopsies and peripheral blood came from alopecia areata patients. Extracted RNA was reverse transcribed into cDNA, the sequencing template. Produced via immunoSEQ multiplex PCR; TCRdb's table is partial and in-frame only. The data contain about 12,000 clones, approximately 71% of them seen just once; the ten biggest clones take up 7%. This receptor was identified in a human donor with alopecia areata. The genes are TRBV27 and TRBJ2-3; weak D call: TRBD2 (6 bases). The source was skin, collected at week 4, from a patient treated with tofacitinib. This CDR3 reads CAGSLWGGTDTQYF. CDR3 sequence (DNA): TGTGCCGGCAGTTTGTGGGGGGGCACAGATACGCAGTATTTT.